One sample yielded the 19 T cell receptor beta chains listed below, sequenced in a study of shared clonotypes between healthy human individuals. Repertoires were generated with immunoSEQ multiplex PCR, while TCRdb's copy carries only in-frame clones and drops some. This sample has 1,500,000 or so clones, with approximately 98.5% found just once. Sequencing used naive CD4+ T cells sorted from blood. Subset here: CD45RA+ positively selected. The receptors come from a man aged 30 to 45 in good health.

This chain uses TRBV29-1 with TRBJ2-1, with no clear D. The CDR3 contains 16 residues. The V end was cut by 4 bases, the J end by 5 bases, with 21 bases between. From germline, CDR1 is SQVTM and CDR2 ANQGSEA. CDR3 nucleotide sequence: TGCAGCGTTGTTTTCGACGGACGGCTACTCGACAATGAGCAGTTCTTC. Protein product: CSVVFDGRLLDNEQFF.

The CDR3 DNA is TGTGCCAGTAGTATCCCTGGGACTAGCGGGAGAGAGACCCAGTACTTC. Residues: CASSIPGTSGRETQYF. This chain joins TRBV19 and TRBJ2-5; TRBD2 matches 14 bases. The germline gives CDR1 LNHDA, CDR2 SQIVND (reference sequence). This CDR3 is built from 16 residues. Losses at the gene ends were 3 bases for V and 4 bases for J; bases not matched to a gene: 4.

CDR3 nucleotide sequence: TGTGCCATCAGTGAGTCGACGGTTAGCAGCCCAGCTCGTCTCTATGGCTACACCTTC. As protein: CAISESTVSSPARLYGYTF. The chain combines TRBV10-3 with TRBJ1-2, with D uncertain. Germline assignment: CDR1 ENHRY and CDR2 SYGVKD. The CDR3 length is 19 residues. The V end lost 0 bases, the J end lost 4 bases, and 24 bases lay between the germline ends.

This chain joins TRBV14 and TRBJ2-5, with 13 bases identical to TRBD2. The V and J ends lost 0 bases and 5 bases, in that order; junction bases with no gene match: 9. The CDR3 contains 18 residues. Looked up from germline, CDR1 is SGHDN and CDR2 is FVKESK. The CDR3 here is CASSQDPRLAGGVETQYF. As DNA, the CDR3 is TGTGCCAGCAGCCAAGACCCAAGACTAGCGGGAGGAGTGGAGACCCAGTACTTC.

The chain combines TRBV6-5 with TRBJ2-7, with unresolved D. From germline, CDR1 is MNHEY and CDR2 SVGAGI. The V end lost 2 bases, the J end lost 2 bases, and 10 bases lay between the germline ends. CDR3 length: 14 amino acids. CDR3 sequence (DNA): TGTGCCAGCAGTTACCAAGGGCTTGCCTACGAGCAGTACTTC. It translates to CASSYQGLAYEQYF.

This rearrangement joins TRBV29-1 to TRBJ1-5; D remains unclear. CDR1 and CDR2 from the germline V gene are SQVTM and ANQGSEA. The CDR3 loop spans 13 amino acids. Between the trimmed V and J ends, which lost 3 bases and 4 bases, there was a span of 10 bases. CDR3 in DNA: TGCAGCGTTGAGGTTGGTCCTAATCAGCCCCAGCATTTT. Amino acids: CSVEVGPNQPQHF.

This clone was recorded only once. V is TRBV28 and J is TRBJ2-1, with D maybe TRBD2 (5 bases). The germline V gene encodes CDR1 MDHEN and CDR2 SYDVKM. The CDR3 is 17 residues long. V gave up 6 bases and J gave up 1 base, with 19 bases separating them. The CDR3 loop is CASRSLSSGISYNEQFF. The CDR3 region has the DNA TGTGCCAGCAGATCTTTGTCTTCGGGGATTTCCTACAATGAGCAGTTCTTC.

In the case of this clone: A read error may produce the germline difference seen at one junction end. The chain couples TRBV4-1 to TRBJ2-2; a weak D match, TRBD1 (5 bases). Germline V gene data show CDR1 as MGHRA and CDR2 as YSYEKL. CDR3 size: 15 residues. The CDR3 DNA sequence: TGCGCCAGCAGCCAAATTGACAGTAACACCGGCGAGCTGTTTTTT. Encoded protein: CASSQIDSNTGELFF.

This rearrangement joins TRBV14 to TRBJ1-1; D may be TRBD1 (5 bases). From germline, CDR1 is SGHDN and CDR2 FVKESK. V lost 1 base to trimming and J lost 0 bases, with 21 bases between them. The CDR3 runs 19 residues. In DNA form, the CDR3 reads TGTGCCAGCAGCCAAGCCAAGGGGCGGGACCGAAGAATGAACACTGAAGCTTTCTTT. Protein product: CASSQAKGRDRRMNTEAFF. The variable domain in full, with the rest retrieved from reference TRBV14 and TRBJ1-1, is EAGVTQFPSHSVIEKGQTVTLRCDPISGHDNLYWYRRVMGKEIKFLLHFVKESKQDESGMPNNRFLAERTGGTYSTLKVQPAELEDSGVYFCASSQAKGRDRRMNTEAFFGQGTRLTVV.

The rearrangement joins TRBV5-1 to TRBJ2-5, with 9 bases identical to TRBD1. Germline CDR1 reads SGHRS; CDR2 reads YFSETQ. The junction had 11 bases not matched to a gene; V was cut back by 0 bases and J by 2 bases. The CDR3 has 18 residues. As DNA, the CDR3 is TGCGCCAGCAGCTTGGGTCCCCGGGACAGGGTATCTCAAGAGACCCAGTACTTC. Translated: CASSLGPRDRVSQETQYF.

Of note for this clone: The sample carries other DNA sequences with the same CDR3. The V call is TRBV29-1, the J call TRBJ2-3; possibly TRBD2 for D (5 bases). The CDR3 runs to 13 residues. The V end lost 4 bases, the J end lost 0 bases, and 8 bases lay between the germline ends. Germline V CDR1 and CDR2: SQVTM, ANQGSEA. As DNA, the CDR3 is TGCAGCGTTGCCGGCGGGAGCACAGATACGCAGTATTTT. This gives the protein CSVAGGSTDTQYF.

This chain connects TRBV20-1 to TRBJ1-4; D ambiguous. The germline gives CDR1 DFQATT, CDR2 SNEGSKA (reference sequence). This CDR3 contains 11 residues. CDR3 nucleotides: TGCAGCGGTGGTTTTAATGAAAAACTGTTTTTT. Its translation: CSGGFNEKLFF.

The chain has TRBV13 and TRBJ2-1; TRBD1 agrees at 9 bases. This CDR3 has 18 residues. With 5 bases clipped from V and 1 base from J, the junction kept 12 bases outside the gene matches. CDR1 is PRHDT and CDR2 is FYEKMQ in the germline V gene (reference sequence). The CDR3 region is CASSPWGQGHKSYNEQFF. The DNA for the CDR3 is TGTGCCAGCAGCCCTTGGGGACAGGGCCACAAGTCCTACAATGAGCAGTTCTTC.

The chain combines TRBV2 with TRBJ2-5; D is undetermined. This CDR3 comprises 12 residues. The germline V gene encodes CDR1 SNHLY and CDR2 FYNNEI. Trimming removed 6 bases from V and 5 bases from J, with 10 bases in between. The CDR3 loop is CASRRTTETQYF. CDR3 coding DNA: TGTGCCAGCAGGCGAACGACGGAGACCCAGTACTTC.

The chain carries TRBV5-1 and TRBJ2-7; D is possibly TRBD2 (6 bases). CDR3 length: 13 residues. The V and J ends lost 2 bases and 7 bases respectively, with 13 bases between them. Germline CDR1 reads SGHRS; CDR2 reads YFSETQ. The CDR3 nucleotides are TGCGCCAGCAGCTTCCGAGATGCGGGGGAGCAGTACTTC. It specifies CASSFRDAGEQYF.

Note on this clone: Within the sample, other DNA sequences also encode this same CDR3. V usage is TRBV2 and J usage is TRBJ1-5, with 7 bases lining up with TRBD1. Looked up from germline, CDR1 is SNHLY and CDR2 is FYNNEI. Unmatched junction bases numbered 2, after V lost 3 bases and J lost 6 bases. The CDR3 has 13 amino acids. As DNA, the CDR3 is TGTGCCAGCAGTGACAGGGGGGGTCAGCCCCAGCATTTT. Its translation is CASSDRGGQPQHF.

Details on this clone: The sample contains more than one DNA sequence encoding this CDR3. The rearrangement joins TRBV9 to TRBJ2-2; no clear D. The V and J ends lost 0 bases and 4 bases respectively, with 7 bases between them. Looked up from germline, CDR1 is SGDLS and CDR2 is YYNGEE. The CDR3 length is 14 residues. CDR3 loop: CASSVAAVTGELFF. Written as DNA, the CDR3 is TGTGCCAGCAGCGTAGCCGCCGTCACCGGGGAGCTGTTTTTT.

CDR3 residues: CASSPIDRVHGYTF. In DNA form, the CDR3 reads TGTGCCAGCAGCCCAATTGACAGGGTCCACGGCTACACCTTC. V gene TRBV7-2 combines with J gene TRBJ1-2; 7 bases are a match to TRBD1. The CDR3 runs 14 residues. The V gene's germline CDR1 is SGHTA and CDR2 FQGNSA. Trimming cost V 5 bases and J 8 bases; bases outside gene matches: 11.

Remarks on this clone: Other DNA sequences of this sample code for an identical CDR3. V usage is TRBV5-1 and J usage is TRBJ2-1; D ambiguous. CDR1 is SGHRS and CDR2 is YFSETQ in the germline V gene. The CDR3 has 15 amino acids. V lost 2 bases to trimming and J lost 0 bases, with 9 bases between them. The chain's CDR3 is CASSLGPSSYNEQFF. Written as DNA, the CDR3 is TGCGCCAGCAGCTTAGGACCTAGCTCCTACAATGAGCAGTTCTTC. Full variable domain (missing parts from reference TRBV5-1 and TRBJ2-1): KAGVTQTPRYLIKTRGQQVTLSCSPISGHRSVSWYQQTPGQGLQFLFEYFSETQRNKGNFPGRFSGRQFSNSRSEMNVSTLELGDSALYLCASSLGPSSYNEQFFGPGTRLTVL.